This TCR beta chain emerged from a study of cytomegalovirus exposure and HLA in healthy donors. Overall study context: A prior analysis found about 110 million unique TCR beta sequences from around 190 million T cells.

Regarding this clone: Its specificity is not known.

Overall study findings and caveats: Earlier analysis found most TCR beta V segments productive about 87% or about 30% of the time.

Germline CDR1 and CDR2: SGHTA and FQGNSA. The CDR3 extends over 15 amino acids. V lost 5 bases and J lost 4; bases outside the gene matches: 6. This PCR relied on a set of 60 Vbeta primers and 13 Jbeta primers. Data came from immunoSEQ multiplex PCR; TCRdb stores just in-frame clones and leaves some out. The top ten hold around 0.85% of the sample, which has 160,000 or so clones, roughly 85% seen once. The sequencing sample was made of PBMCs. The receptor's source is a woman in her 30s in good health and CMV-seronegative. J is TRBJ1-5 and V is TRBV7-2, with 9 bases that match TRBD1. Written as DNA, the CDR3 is TGTGCCAGCAGCAAGGACAGGGGCTCGAATCAGCCCCAGCATTTT. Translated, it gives CASSKDRGSNQPQHF.